This T cell receptor (beta chain) was captured by sequencing in a study of PD-L1 blockade in urothelial cancer. Assay used: immunoSEQ multiplex PCR; TCRdb lists only in-frame clones, some missing. The sample yields 95,000 to 100,000 clones, around 87% seen once. Time point of the sample: pretreatment peripheral blood. Trimming took 7 bases from V and 1 from J, leaving 14 bases between them. The CDR3 contains 15 residues. CDR1 is LNHDA and CDR2 is SQIVND in the germline V gene (reference sequence). This TCR derives from a man aged 55 to 70 with urothelial cancer. The material sequenced was PBMCs, taken around atezolizumab (anti-PD-L1) treatment. This chain connects TRBV19 to TRBJ1-5; no definite D call. CDR3 nucleotides: TGTGCCAGTATCAGACCGGGGTCGAGCAATCAGCCCCAGCATTTT. Protein: CASIRPGSSNQPQHF. Based on the CDR3 plus reference TRBV19 and TRBJ1-5, the full variable domain is DGGITQSPKYLFRKEGQNVTLSCEQNLNHDAMYWYRQDPGQGLRLIYYSQIVNDFQKGDIAEGYSVSREKKESFPLTVTSAQKNPTAFYLCASIRPGSSNQPQHFGDGTRLSIL.